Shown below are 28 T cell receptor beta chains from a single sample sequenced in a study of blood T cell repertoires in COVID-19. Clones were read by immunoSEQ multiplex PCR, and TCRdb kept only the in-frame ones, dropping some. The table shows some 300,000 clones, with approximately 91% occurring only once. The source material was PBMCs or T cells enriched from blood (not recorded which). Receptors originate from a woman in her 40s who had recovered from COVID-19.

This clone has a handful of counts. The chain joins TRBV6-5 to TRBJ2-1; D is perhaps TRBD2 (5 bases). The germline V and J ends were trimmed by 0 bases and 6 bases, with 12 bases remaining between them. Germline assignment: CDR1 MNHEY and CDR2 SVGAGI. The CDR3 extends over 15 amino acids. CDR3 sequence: CASSYSADSSNEQFF. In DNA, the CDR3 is TGTGCCAGCAGTTACTCAGCGGATTCGAGCAATGAGCAGTTCTTC.

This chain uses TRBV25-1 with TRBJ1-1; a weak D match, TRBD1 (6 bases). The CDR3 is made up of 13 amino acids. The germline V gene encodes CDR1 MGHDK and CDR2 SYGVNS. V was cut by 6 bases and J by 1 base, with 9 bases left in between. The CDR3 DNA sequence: TGTGCCAGCAGATCACAGGGGAACACTGAAGCTTTCTTT. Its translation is CASRSQGNTEAFF. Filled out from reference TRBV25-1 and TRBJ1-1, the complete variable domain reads EADIYQTPRYLVIGTGKKITLECSQTMGHDKMYWYQQDPGMELHLIHYSYGVNSTEKGDLSSESTVSRIRTEHFPLTLESARPSHTSQYLCASRSQGNTEAFFGQGTRLTVV.

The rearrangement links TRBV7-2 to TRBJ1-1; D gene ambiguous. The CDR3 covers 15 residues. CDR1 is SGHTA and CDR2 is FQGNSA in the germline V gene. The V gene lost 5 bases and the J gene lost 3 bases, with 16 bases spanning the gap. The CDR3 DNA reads TGTGCCAGCAGCCCGTCGCTGGGGAGGGACACTGAAGCTTTCTTT. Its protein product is CASSPSLGRDTEAFF.

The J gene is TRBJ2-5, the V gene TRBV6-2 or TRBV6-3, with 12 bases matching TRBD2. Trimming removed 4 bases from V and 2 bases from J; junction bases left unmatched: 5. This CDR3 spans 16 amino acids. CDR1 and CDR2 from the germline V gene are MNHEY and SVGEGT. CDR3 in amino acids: CASSSGLAGIQETQYF. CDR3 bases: TGTGCCAGCAGTTCGGGACTAGCGGGTATTCAAGAGACCCAGTACTTC.

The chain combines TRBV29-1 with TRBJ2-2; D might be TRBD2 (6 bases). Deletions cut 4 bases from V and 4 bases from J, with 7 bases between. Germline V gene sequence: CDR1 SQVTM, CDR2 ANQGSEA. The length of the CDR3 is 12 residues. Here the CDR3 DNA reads TGCAGCGTTGCGGGACTCACCGGGGAGCTGTTTTTT. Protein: CSVAGLTGELFF.

CDR3 bases: TGTGCCAGCTCGCGTGCGACAGGGGATTACTCTGGAAACACCATATATTTT. Amino acid sequence: CASSRATGDYSGNTIYF. The J gene is TRBJ1-3, the V gene TRBV18; 8 bases align to TRBD1. From germline, CDR1 is KGHSH and CDR2 LQKENI. The CDR3 is 17 amino acids. J was trimmed by 0 bases and V by 6 bases; bases with no gene match: 10.

The CDR3 region is CSVEIPKRGASTDTQYF. The CDR3 nucleotides read TGCAGCGTTGAGATCCCGAAGCGGGGGGCCAGCACAGATACGCAGTATTTT. V is TRBV29-1 and J is TRBJ2-3; 9 bases agree with TRBD2. The ends lost 3 bases at V and 0 bases at J; junction bases unmatched: 10. The CDR3 is 17 amino acids. CDR1 SQVTM and CDR2 ANQGSEA come from the germline V gene.

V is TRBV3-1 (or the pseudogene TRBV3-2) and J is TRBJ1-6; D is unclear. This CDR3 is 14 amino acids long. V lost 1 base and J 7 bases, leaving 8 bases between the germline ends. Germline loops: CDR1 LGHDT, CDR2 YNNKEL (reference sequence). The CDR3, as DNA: TGTGCCAGCAGCCAAGTCGGGGTCAATTCACCCCTCCACTTT. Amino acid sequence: CASSQVGVNSPLHF.

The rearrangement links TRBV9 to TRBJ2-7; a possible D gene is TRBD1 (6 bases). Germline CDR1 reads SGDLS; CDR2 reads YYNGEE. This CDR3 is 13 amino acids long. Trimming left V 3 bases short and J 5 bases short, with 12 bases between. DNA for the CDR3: TGTGCCAGCAGCGCTTCACGACAGGACGAGCAGTACTTC. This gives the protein CASSASRQDEQYF.

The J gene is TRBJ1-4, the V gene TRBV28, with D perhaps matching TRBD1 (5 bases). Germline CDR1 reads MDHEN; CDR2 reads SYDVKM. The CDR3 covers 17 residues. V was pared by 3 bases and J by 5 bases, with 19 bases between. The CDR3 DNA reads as TGTGCCAGCAGTTTTGCCGCAGGGTTTTTGGGGAATGAAAAACTGTTTTTT. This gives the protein CASSFAAGFLGNEKLFF.

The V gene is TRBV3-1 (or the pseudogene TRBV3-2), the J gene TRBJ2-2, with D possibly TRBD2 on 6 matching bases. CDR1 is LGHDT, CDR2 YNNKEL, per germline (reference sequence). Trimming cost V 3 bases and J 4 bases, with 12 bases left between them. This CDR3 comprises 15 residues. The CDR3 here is CASSQRGPGTGELFF. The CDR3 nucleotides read TGTGCCAGCAGCCAGCGGGGCCCGGGCACCGGGGAGCTGTTTTTT.

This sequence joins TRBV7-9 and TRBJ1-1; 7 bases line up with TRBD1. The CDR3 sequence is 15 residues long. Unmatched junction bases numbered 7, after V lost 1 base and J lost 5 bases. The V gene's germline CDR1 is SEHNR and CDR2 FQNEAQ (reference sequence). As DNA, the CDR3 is TGTGCCAGCAGCTTAGAGCCAGGGGGTTGGACTGAAGCTTTCTTT. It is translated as CASSLEPGGWTEAFF.

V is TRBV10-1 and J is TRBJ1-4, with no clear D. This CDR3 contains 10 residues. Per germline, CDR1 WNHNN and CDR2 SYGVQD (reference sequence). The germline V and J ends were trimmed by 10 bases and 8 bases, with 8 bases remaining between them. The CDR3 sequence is CAIYREKLFF. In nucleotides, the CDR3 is TGCGCCATCTATCGGGAAAAACTGTTTTTT.

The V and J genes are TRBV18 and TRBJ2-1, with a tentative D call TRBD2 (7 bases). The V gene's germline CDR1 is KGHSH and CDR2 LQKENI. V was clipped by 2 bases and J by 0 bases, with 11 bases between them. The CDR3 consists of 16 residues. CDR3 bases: TGTGCCAGCTCACCAATGGGGGGGGCCTCCTACAATGAGCAGTTCTTC. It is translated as CASSPMGGASYNEQFF. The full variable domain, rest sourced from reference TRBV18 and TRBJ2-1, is NAGVMQNPRHLVRRRGQEARLRCSPMKGHSHVYWYRQLPEEGLKFMVYLQKENIIDESGMPKERFSAEFPKEGPSILRIQQVVRGDSAAYFCASSPMGGASYNEQFFGPGTRLTVL.

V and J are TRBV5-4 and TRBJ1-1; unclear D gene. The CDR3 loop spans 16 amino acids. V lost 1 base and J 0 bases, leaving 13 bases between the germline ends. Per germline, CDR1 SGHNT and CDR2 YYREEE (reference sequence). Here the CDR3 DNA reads TGTGCCAGCAGCTTGAAGTTCCCGGGATTGAACACTGAAGCTTTCTTT. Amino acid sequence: CASSLKFPGLNTEAFF.

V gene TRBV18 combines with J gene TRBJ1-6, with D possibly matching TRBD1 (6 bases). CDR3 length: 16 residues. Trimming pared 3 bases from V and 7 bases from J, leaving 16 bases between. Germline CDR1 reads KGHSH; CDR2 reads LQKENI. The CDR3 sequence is CASSPRPPGENSPLHF. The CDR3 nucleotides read TGTGCCAGCTCACCTCGCCCGCCAGGGGAGAATTCACCCCTCCACTTT.

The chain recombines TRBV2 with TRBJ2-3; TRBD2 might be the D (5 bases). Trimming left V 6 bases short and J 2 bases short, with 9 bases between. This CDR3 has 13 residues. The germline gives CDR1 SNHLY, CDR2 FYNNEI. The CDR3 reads CASREASTDTQYF. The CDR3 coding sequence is TGTGCCAGCAGGGAGGCCTCCACAGATACGCAGTATTTT.

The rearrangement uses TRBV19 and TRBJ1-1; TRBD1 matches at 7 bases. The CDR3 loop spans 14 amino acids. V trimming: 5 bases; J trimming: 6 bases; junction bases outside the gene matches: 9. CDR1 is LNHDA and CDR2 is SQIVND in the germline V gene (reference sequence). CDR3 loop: CASSRQGGKAEAFF. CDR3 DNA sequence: TGTGCCAGTAGTCGACAGGGTGGAAAAGCTGAAGCTTTCTTT.

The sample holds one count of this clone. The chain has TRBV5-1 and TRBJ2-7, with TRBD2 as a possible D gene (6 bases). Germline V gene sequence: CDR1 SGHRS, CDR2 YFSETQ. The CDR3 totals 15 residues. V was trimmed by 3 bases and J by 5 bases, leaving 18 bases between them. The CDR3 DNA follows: TGCGCCAGCAGCTCGACGACCAGACCGGGGGACGAGCAGTACTTC. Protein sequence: CASSSTTRPGDEQYF.

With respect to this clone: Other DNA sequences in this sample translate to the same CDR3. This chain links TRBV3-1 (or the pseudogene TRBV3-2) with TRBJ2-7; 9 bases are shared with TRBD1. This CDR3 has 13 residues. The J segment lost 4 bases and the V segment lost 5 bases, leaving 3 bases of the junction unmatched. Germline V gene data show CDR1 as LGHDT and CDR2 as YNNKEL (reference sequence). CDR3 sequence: CASSLGQGYEQYF. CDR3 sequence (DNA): TGTGCCAGCAGCTTGGGACAGGGTTACGAGCAGTACTTC.

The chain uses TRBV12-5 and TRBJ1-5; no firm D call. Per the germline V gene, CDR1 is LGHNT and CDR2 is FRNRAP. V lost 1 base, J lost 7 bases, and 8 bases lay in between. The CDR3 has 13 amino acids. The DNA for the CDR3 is TGTGCTAGTGGTTTGGGGGGAGAGCAGCCCCAGCATTTT. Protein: CASGLGGEQPQHF.

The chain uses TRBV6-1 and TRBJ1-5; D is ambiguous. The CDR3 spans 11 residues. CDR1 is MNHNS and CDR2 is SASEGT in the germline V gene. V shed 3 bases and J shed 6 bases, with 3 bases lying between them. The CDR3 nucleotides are TGTGCCAGCAGTGATCGTCAGCCCCAGCATTTT. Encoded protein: CASSDRQPQHF.

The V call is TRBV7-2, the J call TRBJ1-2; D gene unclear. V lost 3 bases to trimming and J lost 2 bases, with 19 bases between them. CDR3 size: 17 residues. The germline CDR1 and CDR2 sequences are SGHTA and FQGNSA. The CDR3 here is CASSFNPGLGGNYGYTF. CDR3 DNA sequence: TGTGCCAGCAGCTTTAATCCAGGCCTTGGAGGGAACTATGGCTACACCTTC.

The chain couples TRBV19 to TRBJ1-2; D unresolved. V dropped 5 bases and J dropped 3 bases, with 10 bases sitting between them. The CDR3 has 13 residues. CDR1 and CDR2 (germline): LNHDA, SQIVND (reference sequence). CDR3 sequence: CASSVKIDYGYTF. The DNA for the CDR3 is TGTGCCAGTAGTGTCAAAATTGACTATGGCTACACCTTC.

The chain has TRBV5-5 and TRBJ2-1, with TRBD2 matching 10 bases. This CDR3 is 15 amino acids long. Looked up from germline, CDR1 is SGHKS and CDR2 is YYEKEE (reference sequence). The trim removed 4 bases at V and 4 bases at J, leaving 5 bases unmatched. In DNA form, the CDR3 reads TGTGCCAGCAGCCGAGGGACTAGCGAATACAATGAGCAGTTCTTC. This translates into CASSRGTSEYNEQFF.

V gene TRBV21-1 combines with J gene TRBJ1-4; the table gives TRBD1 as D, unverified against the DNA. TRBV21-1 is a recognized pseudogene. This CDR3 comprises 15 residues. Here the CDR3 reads CASNHGTGRDEKLFF. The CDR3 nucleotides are TGTGCCAGCAACCACGGGACAGGGCGGGACGAAAAACTGTTTTTT.

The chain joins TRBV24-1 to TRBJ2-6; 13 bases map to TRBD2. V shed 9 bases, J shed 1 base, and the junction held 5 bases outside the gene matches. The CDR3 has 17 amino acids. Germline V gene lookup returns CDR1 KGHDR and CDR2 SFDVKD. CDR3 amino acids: CATLTSGGLSGANVLTF. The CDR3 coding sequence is TGTGCCACCCTGACTAGCGGGGGGCTGTCTGGGGCCAACGTCCTGACTTTC.

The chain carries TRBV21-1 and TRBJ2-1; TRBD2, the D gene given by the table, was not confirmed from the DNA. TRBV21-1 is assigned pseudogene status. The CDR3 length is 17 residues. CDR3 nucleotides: TGTGCCAGCAGCAAGGGACTAGCGGGGGACTCCTACAATGAGCAGTTCTTC. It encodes CASSKGLAGDSYNEQFF.